This TCR beta chain was observed in a study of shared clonotypes between healthy human individuals. The assay was immunoSEQ multiplex PCR, and TCRdb's table has in-frame clones only and misses some. The profile covers 180,000 or so clones, with 85% to 95% appearing a single time and roughly 0.07% taken by the ten largest. There are 14 residues in the CDR3. Germline CDR1 is SGHRS and CDR2 is YFSETQ. J gave up 4 bases and V 4 bases, and 4 bases lay outside the gene matches. The gene calls are TRBV5-1 and TRBJ2-2; 7 positions match TRBD1. The sequenced sample consisted of naive CD4+ T cells sorted from blood. Subset specified: CD45RA+ positively selected. The clonotype originates from a woman aged 25 to 39 in good health. The DNA of the CDR3 is TGCGCCAGCAGCGGGACAGCGATCACCGGGGAGCTGTTTTTT. This encodes CASSGTAITGELFF.